This T cell receptor beta chain is drawn from a study of CD8 T cells in Susac syndrome. This CDR3 has 14 residues. With 3 bases removed from V and 2 bases from J, the gap between germline ends came to 10 bases. Per the germline V gene, CDR1 is MNHEY and CDR2 is SMNVEV (reference sequence). With random hexamers, about 0.5 to 1 ug RNA was reverse transcribed. Coverage of TCR beta CDR3 amplification by immunoSEQ multiplex PCR extended to 54 Vbeta and 13 Jbeta. MiXCR was run by TCRdb on the immunoSEQ multiplex PCR reads, yielding one entry per CDR3 protein. The repertoire consists of roughly 330,000 distinct CDR3 sequences, with about 90% occurring once and the leading ten covering over 0.065%. The multiple sclerosis controls were treatment-naive patients with relapsing-remitting disease that was stable or active. TEMRA cells were FACS-enriched, and CD8+ and CD4+ T cells were isolated negatively.

This chain connects TRBV27 to TRBJ2-5; D is perhaps TRBD2 (7 bases). Sequenced material: CD4+ T cells from PBMCs. This receptor was taken from a human donor with multiple sclerosis. CDR3: CASSFRGGQETQYF. As DNA, the CDR3 is TGTGCCAGCAGTTTTAGGGGGGGACAAGAGACCCAGTACTTC.